This TCR beta chain was found in a study of chemoradiotherapy in HPV16-positive cancers. Samples were taken several times over chemoradiotherapy. Germline V gives CDR1 SGHRS, CDR2 YFSETQ. V lost 0 bases and J 2 bases, leaving 8 bases between the germline ends. The CDR3 has 14 residues. Generated by immunoSEQ multiplex PCR, the TCRdb table keeps only in-frame clones and is missing some. Of roughly 39,000 clones listed, roughly 77% are singletons. This sample comprised blood, obtained from a patient who underwent chemoradiotherapy. The J gene is TRBJ1-1, the V gene TRBV5-1; no definite D call. The TCR sequence derives from a human donor with HPV-associated anogenital cancer. CDR3 nucleotide sequence: TGCGCCAGCAGCTTGGGGCAGGTTAACACTGAAGCTTTCTTT. Translated: CASSLGQVNTEAFF.